The 28 T cell receptor beta chains given below trace back to one sample, sequenced in a study of beta chain features in type 1 diabetes. Reverse transcribing all isolated RNA meant expressed TCRB transcripts were sequenced. The method was immunoSEQ multiplex PCR; TCRdb's version includes in-frame clones alone and lacks a portion of them. The repertoire holds around 330,000 clones, with roughly 11% as singletons. Sequenced: naive CD4+ T cells from blood. The receptors here all came from a woman under 40 in good health.

V and J are TRBV21-1 and TRBJ2-1; TRBD1, the D gene given by the table, was not confirmed from the DNA. TRBV21-1 is a pseudogene. The CDR3 runs 15 residues. The CDR3 loop reads CASSKSLRGDNEQFF. The DNA of the CDR3 is TGTGCCAGCAGCAAAAGTCTCAGGGGGGACAATGAGCAGTTCTTC.

This clone was seen a few times. V usage is TRBV18 and J usage is TRBJ2-2; 11 positions agree with TRBD2. The germline V gene encodes CDR1 KGHSH and CDR2 LQKENI. The CDR3 length is 15 residues. V shed 3 bases and J 6 bases; nucleotides not matched to a gene: 3. The CDR3 spells CASSPGTSGAGELFF. CDR3 nucleotides: TGTGCCAGCTCACCGGGGACTAGCGGAGCCGGGGAGCTGTTTTTT. Using reference TRBV18 and TRBJ2-2 for the parts outside the CDR3, the full variable domain is NAGVMQNPRHLVRRRGQEARLRCSPMKGHSHVYWYRQLPEEGLKFMVYLQKENIIDESGMPKERFSAEFPKEGPSILRIQQVVRGDSAAYFCASSPGTSGAGELFFGEGSRLTVL.

The chain links TRBV29-1 to TRBJ2-7; 7 nucleotides line up with TRBD2. This CDR3 comprises 14 residues. V shed 4 bases, J shed 7 bases, and the junction held 13 bases outside the gene matches. Germline loops: CDR1 SQVTM, CDR2 ANQGSEA. The CDR3 region is CSVVSWTSRGEQYF. The CDR3 DNA reads as TGCAGCGTTGTGTCCTGGACTAGTCGTGGGGAGCAGTACTTC.

This clone came up a few times. The chain is built from TRBV5-1 and TRBJ1-2; no firm D call. The CDR3 covers 15 residues. The V and J ends lost 4 bases and 0 bases respectively, with 13 bases between them. The germline gives CDR1 SGHRS, CDR2 YFSETQ. CDR3 nucleotides: TGCGCCAGCAGCCGGGGATCTGAAGCTAACTATGGCTACACCTTC. This sequence encodes CASSRGSEANYGYTF.

The chain couples TRBV7-9 to TRBJ2-7; the D gene is possibly TRBD2 (7 bases). Germline V gene lookup returns CDR1 SEHNR and CDR2 FQNEAQ (reference sequence). The ends were cut back, 5 bases at V and 3 bases at J, with 20 bases in the middle. This CDR3 is 16 amino acids long. CDR3 DNA: TGTGCCAGCAGCCCGAGGGGGGTGCGGGAGCTCTACGAGCAGTACTTC. Encoded protein: CASSPRGVRELYEQYF.

This clone came up a few times. The chain has TRBV30 and TRBJ2-1, with TRBD1 matching over 7 bases. J lost 9 bases, V lost 8 bases, and 10 bases had no gene match. This CDR3 comprises 12 residues. The germline CDR1 and CDR2 sequences are GTSNPN and SVGIG (reference sequence). CDR3: CARDREESEQFF. As DNA, the CDR3 is TGTGCCAGAGACAGGGAAGAGAGTGAGCAGTTCTTC.

This chain connects TRBV7-2 to TRBJ2-1; no clear D. The CDR3 has 15 residues. Germline V lookup: CDR1 SGHTA, CDR2 FQGNSA. V gave up 4 bases and J gave up 1 base, with 11 bases separating them. CDR3 loop: CASSSDFLSYNEQFF. In DNA form, the CDR3 reads TGTGCCAGCAGCTCAGACTTTCTGTCCTACAATGAGCAGTTCTTC.

This chain connects TRBV11-2 to TRBJ1-1; 7 bases match TRBD1. Per germline, CDR1 SGHAT and CDR2 FQNNGV. The length of the CDR3 is 12 residues. The V gene end was trimmed by 5 bases and the J gene end by 6 bases; junction bases not matched to a gene: 3. CDR3 protein: CASSAQGAEAFF. CDR3 DNA: TGTGCCAGCAGCGCGCAGGGGGCTGAAGCTTTCTTT.

The chain has TRBV25-1 and TRBJ1-5; the match to TRBD1 covers 7 bases. The CDR3 runs to 14 residues. CDR1 MGHDK and CDR2 SYGVNS come from the germline V gene. With 6 bases clipped from V and 3 bases from J, the junction kept 5 bases outside the gene matches. CDR3 sequence reads: CASRGQGDNQPQHF. The CDR3 DNA sequence: TGTGCCAGCAGGGGGCAGGGGGACAATCAGCCCCAGCATTTT.

The CDR3 DNA reads TGTGCCTGGAGTGAACTACAGGGGTCCAATGAAAAACTGTTTTTT. The encoded protein is CAWSELQGSNEKLFF. This chain uses TRBV30 with TRBJ1-4, with TRBD1 matching 7 bases. CDR3 size: 15 residues. V dropped 1 base and J dropped 5; count of bases not matched to a gene: 7. The germline V gene has CDR1 GTSNPN and CDR2 SVGIG (reference sequence).

This clone has more than one count but fewer than ten. The chain combines TRBV5-1 with TRBJ2-7; TRBD1 aligns across 9 bases. V gave up 4 bases and J gave up 2 bases; unmatched junction bases: 10. The CDR3 runs to 16 residues. Per germline, CDR1 SGHRS and CDR2 YFSETQ. CDR3 in amino acids: CASSPGQGSYTYEQYF. CDR3 nucleotides: TGCGCCAGCAGCCCCGGACAGGGGAGTTACACCTACGAGCAGTACTTC. The complete variable domain, with remaining parts taken from reference TRBV5-1 and TRBJ2-7, reads KAGVTQTPRYLIKTRGQQVTLSCSPISGHRSVSWYQQTPGQGLQFLFEYFSETQRNKGNFPGRFSGRQFSNSRSEMNVSTLELGDSALYLCASSPGQGSYTYEQYFGPGTRLTVT.

This clone came up a few times. The gene calls are TRBV7-8 and TRBJ2-1; 8 bases fit TRBD2. The CDR3 is 15 residues long. The germline V gene encodes CDR1 SGHVS and CDR2 FQNEAQ. Trimming took 5 bases from V and 4 from J; bases not matched to a gene: 7. This chain's CDR3 is CASSQSGSTYNEQFF. The CDR3 DNA sequence: TGTGCCAGCAGCCAAAGCGGGAGTACATACAATGAGCAGTTCTTC.

The rearrangement joins TRBV2 to TRBJ2-3; D uncertain. CDR3 length equals 14 residues. Trimming took 7 bases from V and 3 from J, leaving 14 bases between them. CDR1 and CDR2 from the germline V gene are SNHLY and FYNNEI. CDR3 loop: CASIMGRLTDTQYF. The DNA for the CDR3 is TGTGCCAGCATCATGGGCAGGTTGACAGATACGCAGTATTTT.

The rearrangement links TRBV6-5 to TRBJ2-7, with D unresolved. The V gene's germline CDR1 is MNHEY and CDR2 SVGAGI. This CDR3 contains 15 residues. Trimming shortened V by 5 bases and J by 0 bases, and 14 bases separated the two germline ends. The CDR3: CASSNTRSFSYEQYF. Written as DNA, the CDR3 is TGTGCCAGCAGTAATACCCGGAGCTTCTCCTACGAGCAGTACTTC.

This sequence joins TRBV29-1 and TRBJ2-7; TRBD2 aligns across 15 bases. CDR1 is SQVTM, CDR2 ANQGSEA, per germline. V trimming: 5 bases; J trimming: 1 base; junction bases outside the gene matches: 6. The CDR3 loop spans 16 amino acids. In DNA, the CDR3 is TGCAGCGTTTCAGGGACTAGCGGGAGGTGGTCCTACGAGCAGTACTTC. It codes for CSVSGTSGRWSYEQYF.

This clone has a handful of counts. Other DNA sequences from this sample encode an identical CDR3 as well. This chain connects TRBV18 to TRBJ2-7, with D perhaps TRBD1 (6 bases). CDR1 and CDR2 (germline): KGHSH, LQKENI. The CDR3 is made up of 13 amino acids. V was cut by 3 bases and J by 5 bases, with 11 bases left in between. The CDR3 DNA reads as TGTGCCAGCTCACCGGCAGGGGCCCACGAGCAGTACTTC. Encoded protein: CASSPAGAHEQYF.

The chain links TRBV5-4 to TRBJ2-3; D may be TRBD2 (5 bases). The germline V gene encodes CDR1 SGHNT and CDR2 YYREEE (reference sequence). The V end lost 4 bases, the J end lost 6 bases, and 12 bases lay between the germline ends. This CDR3 contains 13 residues. CDR3 nucleotide sequence: TGTGCCAGCAGCAATAGCGAGGTGGATACGCAGTATTTT. Translation gives CASSNSEVDTQYF.

This chain joins TRBV28 and TRBJ2-5; the D gene is possibly TRBD2 (7 bases). The ends were cut back, 7 bases at V and 7 bases at J, with 19 bases in the middle. Germline-derived CDR1 and CDR2 are MDHEN and SYDVKM. The CDR3 totals 14 residues. CDR3 in amino acids: CASNPQGAGRTQYF. The CDR3 DNA sequence: TGTGCCAGCAATCCACAGGGAGCGGGAAGGACCCAGTACTTC.

This clone appeared a few times. The rearrangement uses TRBV19 and TRBJ2-7; D is perhaps TRBD1 (6 bases). Trimming took 6 bases from V and 0 from J, leaving 15 bases between them. The CDR3 runs to 15 residues. Germline V lookup: CDR1 LNHDA, CDR2 SQIVND (reference sequence). CDR3 amino acids: CASSPNRDNSYEQYF. CDR3 coding DNA: TGTGCCAGTAGCCCAAACCGGGACAACTCCTACGAGCAGTACTTC. Together with reference TRBV19 and TRBJ2-7, the CDR3 gives the full variable domain: DGGITQSPKYLFRKEGQNVTLSCEQNLNHDAMYWYRQDPGQGLRLIYYSQIVNDFQKGDIAEGYSVSREKKESFPLTVTSAQKNPTAFYLCASSPNRDNSYEQYFGPGTRLTVT.

This chain joins TRBV11-2 and TRBJ2-3; 8 bases are a match to TRBD2. Germline V gene sequence: CDR1 SGHAT, CDR2 FQNNGV. CDR3 length: 16 residues. Trimming took 5 bases from V and 4 from J; bases not matched to a gene: 11. The CDR3 bases are TGTGCCAGCAGCCCCCTTTGGGCGGGAGGACCAGATACGCAGTATTTT. Protein product: CASSPLWAGGPDTQYF.

Only a few counts were recorded for this clone. The J gene is TRBJ2-7, the V gene TRBV29-1, with D uncertain. This CDR3 is built from 13 residues. V was pared by 4 bases and J by 2 bases, with 12 bases between. Per germline, CDR1 SQVTM and CDR2 ANQGSEA. This chain's CDR3 is CSVAVVPPYEQYF. In DNA, the CDR3 is TGCAGCGTTGCTGTAGTCCCCCCCTACGAGCAGTACTTC.

This chain connects TRBV6-6 to TRBJ1-5, with a weak D call TRBD1 (6 bases). Trimming stripped 4 bases from V and 4 bases from J, with 11 bases between. Germline lookup yields CDR1 MNHNY and CDR2 SVGAGI (reference sequence). The CDR3 has 14 amino acids. CDR3 nucleotide sequence: TGTGCCAGCAGTTTACCAGGGGAAAATCAGCCCCAGCATTTT. Its translation is CASSLPGENQPQHF.

The rearrangement uses TRBV28 and TRBJ1-5, with 7 bases lining up with TRBD1. The V and J ends lost 7 bases and 2 bases, in that order; junction bases with no gene match: 8. This CDR3 comprises 15 residues. Per the germline V gene, CDR1 is MDHEN and CDR2 is SYDVKM. DNA for the CDR3: TGTGCCAGCACCCTCAGCGGACAGGGCAATCAGCCCCAGCATTTT. It encodes CASTLSGQGNQPQHF.

This clone has a handful of counts. CDR3 sequence (DNA): TGTGCCTGGAGTCCGGGGTGGGGGCCCTACGAGCAGTACTTC. Protein product: CAWSPGWGPYEQYF. This rearrangement joins TRBV30 to TRBJ2-7; perhaps TRBD1 as D (6 bases). Germline-derived CDR1 and CDR2 are GTSNPN and SVGIG (reference sequence). V shed 2 bases and J shed 2 bases, with 13 bases lying between them. The CDR3 length is 14 residues.

Only a few counts were recorded for this clone. V is TRBV7-2 and J is TRBJ1-5; 8 bases align to TRBD1. CDR1 is SGHTA and CDR2 is FQGNSA in the germline V gene. J lost 0 bases, V lost 5 bases, and 6 bases had no gene match. The length of the CDR3 is 16 residues. Here the CDR3 DNA reads TGTGCCAGCAGCCAGGGACAGGCTTATAGCAATCAGCCCCAGCATTTT. Protein product: CASSQGQAYSNQPQHF.

The chain combines TRBV7-2 with TRBJ2-7, with D perhaps matching TRBD1 (6 bases). This CDR3 has 12 residues. CDR1 is SGHTA, CDR2 FQGNSA, per germline. Between the trimmed V and J ends, which lost 5 bases and 3 bases, there was a span of 8 bases. DNA of the CDR3: TGTGCCAGCAGCCCGGGACACTACGAGCAGTACTTC. The encoded protein is CASSPGHYEQYF.

This clone was counted a few times. The chain has TRBV2 and TRBJ1-1; 10 bases map to TRBD1. Germline CDR1 and CDR2: SNHLY and FYNNEI. The V segment lost 5 bases and the J segment 5 bases; nucleotides outside the gene matches: 8. The CDR3 runs to 15 residues. The DNA for the CDR3 is TGTGCCAGCAGTTTCGACGGACAGGGGGAGACTGAAGCTTTCTTT. Its protein is CASSFDGQGETEAFF.

This clone came up a few times. The rearrangement uses TRBV28 and TRBJ1-1, with 10 bases that match TRBD1. Germline V gene lookup returns CDR1 MDHEN and CDR2 SYDVKM. Unmatched junction bases numbered 10, after V lost 6 bases and J lost 0 bases. CDR3 size: 17 residues. CDR3 sequence (DNA): TGTGCCAGCAGCACTTCCGGGACAGGGGTAGTGAACACTGAAGCTTTCTTT. This codes for CASSTSGTGVVNTEAFF.